Below, one T cell receptor (beta chain) is given with its context. The target antigen is unknown. The data were taken from a study of cytomegalovirus exposure and HLA in healthy donors. Study-wide context: Caucasian-associated ancestry cluster membership applied to under 85% of 300 to 450 genotyped donors.

Study results and limitations: Prior analysis indicated that the majority of TCR beta V segments exhibited productivity approximately 87% or approximately 30% of the time.

PCR primers comprised 60 Vbeta and 13 Jbeta primers. Libraries were prepared by immunoSEQ multiplex PCR; TCRdb keeps only in-frame clonotypes and omits some of them. Of about 250,000 clones in the sample, 78% were seen once. This TCR was sampled from a boy aged 5-17 years in good health and CMV-seronegative. Sequences were obtained from PBMCs.

CDR3 residues: CASSVGSRTNYNEQFF. CDR3 coding DNA: TGTGCCAGCAGCGTAGGATCCCGGACTAATTACAATGAGCAGTTCTTC. The V and J genes are TRBV9 and TRBJ2-1, with D possibly matching TRBD2 (6 bases). The V gene's germline CDR1 is SGDLS and CDR2 YYNGEE. The CDR3 is 16 residues long. Deletions cut 0 bases from V and 4 bases from J, with 14 bases between.